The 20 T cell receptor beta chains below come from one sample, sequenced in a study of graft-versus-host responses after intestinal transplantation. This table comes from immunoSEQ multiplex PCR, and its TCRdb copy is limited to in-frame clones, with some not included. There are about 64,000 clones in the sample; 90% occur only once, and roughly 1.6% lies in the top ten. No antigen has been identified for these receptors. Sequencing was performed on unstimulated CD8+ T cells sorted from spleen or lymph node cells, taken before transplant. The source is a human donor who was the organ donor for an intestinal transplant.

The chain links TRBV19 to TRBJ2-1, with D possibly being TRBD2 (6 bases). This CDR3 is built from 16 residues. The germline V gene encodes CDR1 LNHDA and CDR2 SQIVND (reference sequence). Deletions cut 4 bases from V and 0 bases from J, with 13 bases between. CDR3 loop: CASSRPGESSYNEQFF. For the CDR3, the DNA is TGTGCCAGTAGTAGACCGGGGGAAAGCTCCTACAATGAGCAGTTCTTC.

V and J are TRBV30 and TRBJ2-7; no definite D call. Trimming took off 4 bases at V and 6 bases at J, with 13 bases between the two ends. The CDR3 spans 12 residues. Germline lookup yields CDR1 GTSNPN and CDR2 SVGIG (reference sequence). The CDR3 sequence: CAWKLLGGEQYF. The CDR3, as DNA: TGTGCCTGGAAGCTCCTAGGCGGCGAGCAGTACTTC.

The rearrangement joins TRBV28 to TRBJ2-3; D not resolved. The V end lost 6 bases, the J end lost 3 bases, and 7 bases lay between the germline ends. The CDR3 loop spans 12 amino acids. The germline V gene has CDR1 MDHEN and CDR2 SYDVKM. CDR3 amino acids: CASSRETDTQYF. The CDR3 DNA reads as TGTGCCAGCAGCCGAGAGACAGATACGCAGTATTTT.

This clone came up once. The CDR3 sequence is CASSIVGGSKYNEQFF. The CDR3 DNA reads TGTGCCAGTAGTATAGTCGGCGGGAGTAAGTACAATGAGCAGTTCTTC. The rearrangement uses TRBV19 and TRBJ2-1; 7 positions match TRBD2. The J segment lost 4 bases and the V segment lost 1 base, leaving 7 bases of the junction unmatched. Looked up from germline, CDR1 is LNHDA and CDR2 is SQIVND (reference sequence). This CDR3 contains 16 residues.

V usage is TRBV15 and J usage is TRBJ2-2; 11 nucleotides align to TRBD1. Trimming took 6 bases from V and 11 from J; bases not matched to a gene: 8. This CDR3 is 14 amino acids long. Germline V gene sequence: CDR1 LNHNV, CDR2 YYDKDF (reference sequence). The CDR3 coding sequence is TGTGCCACCAGGCGGGACAGGGGGGAGTACGAGCTGTTTTTT. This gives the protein CATRRDRGEYELFF.

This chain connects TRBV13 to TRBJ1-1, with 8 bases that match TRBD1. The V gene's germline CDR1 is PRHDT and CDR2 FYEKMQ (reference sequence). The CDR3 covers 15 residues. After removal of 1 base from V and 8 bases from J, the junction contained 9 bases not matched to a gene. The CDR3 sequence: CASSLEGTGVLEAFF. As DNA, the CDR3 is TGTGCCAGCAGCTTAGAAGGGACAGGAGTGCTCGAAGCTTTCTTT.

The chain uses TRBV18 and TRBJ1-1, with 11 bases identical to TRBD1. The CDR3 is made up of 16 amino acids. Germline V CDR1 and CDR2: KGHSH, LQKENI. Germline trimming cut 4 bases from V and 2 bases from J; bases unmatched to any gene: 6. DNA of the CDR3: TGTGCCAGCTCACGCAGGACAGGGGGCGGTAACACTGAAGCTTTCTTT. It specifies CASSRRTGGGNTEAFF. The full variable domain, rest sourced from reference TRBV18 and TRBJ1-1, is NAGVMQNPRHLVRRRGQEARLRCSPMKGHSHVYWYRQLPEEGLKFMVYLQKENIIDESGMPKERFSAEFPKEGPSILRIQQVVRGDSAAYFCASSRRTGGGNTEAFFGQGTRLTVV.

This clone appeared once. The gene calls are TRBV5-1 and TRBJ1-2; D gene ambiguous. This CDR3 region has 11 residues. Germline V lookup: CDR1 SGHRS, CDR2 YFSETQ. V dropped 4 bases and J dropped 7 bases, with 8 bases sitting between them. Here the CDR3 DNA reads TGCGCCAGCAGCACTACCGGTGGCTACACCTTC. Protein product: CASSTTGGYTF.

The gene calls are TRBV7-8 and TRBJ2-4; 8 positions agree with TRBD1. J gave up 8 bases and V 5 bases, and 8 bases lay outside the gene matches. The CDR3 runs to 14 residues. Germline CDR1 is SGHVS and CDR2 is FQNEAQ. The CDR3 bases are TGTGCCAGCAGCCCTAGTGGACAGGGTCACATTCAGTACTTC. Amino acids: CASSPSGQGHIQYF.

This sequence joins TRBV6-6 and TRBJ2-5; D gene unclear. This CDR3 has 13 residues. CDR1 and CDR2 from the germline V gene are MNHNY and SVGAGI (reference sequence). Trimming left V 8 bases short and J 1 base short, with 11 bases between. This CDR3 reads CASQIQAQETQYF. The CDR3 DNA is TGTGCCAGCCAAATCCAGGCCCAAGAGACCCAGTACTTC.

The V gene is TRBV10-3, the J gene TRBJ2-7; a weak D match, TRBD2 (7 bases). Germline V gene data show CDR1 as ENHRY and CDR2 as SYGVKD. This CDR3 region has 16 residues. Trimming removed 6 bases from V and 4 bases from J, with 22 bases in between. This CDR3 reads CAISGGRGNAGYEQYF. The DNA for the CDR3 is TGTGCCATCAGCGGGGGGAGGGGGAATGCGGGTTACGAGCAGTACTTC.

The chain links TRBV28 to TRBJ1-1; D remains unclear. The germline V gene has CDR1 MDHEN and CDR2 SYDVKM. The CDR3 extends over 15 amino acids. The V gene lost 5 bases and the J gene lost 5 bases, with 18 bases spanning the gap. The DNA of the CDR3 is TGTGCCAGCAGTCCTCGCCAGGCGCTGCAGACTGAAGCTTTCTTT. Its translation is CASSPRQALQTEAFF.

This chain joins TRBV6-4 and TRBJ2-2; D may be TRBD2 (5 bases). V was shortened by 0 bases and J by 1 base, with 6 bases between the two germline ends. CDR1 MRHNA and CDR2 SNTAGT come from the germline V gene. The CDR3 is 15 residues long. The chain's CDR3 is CASSDSRENTGELFF. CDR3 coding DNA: TGTGCCAGCAGTGACTCGAGGGAGAACACCGGGGAGCTGTTTTTT.

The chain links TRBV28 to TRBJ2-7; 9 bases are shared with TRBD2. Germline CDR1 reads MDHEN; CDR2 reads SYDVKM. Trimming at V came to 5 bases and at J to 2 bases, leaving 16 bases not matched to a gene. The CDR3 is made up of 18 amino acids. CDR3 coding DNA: TGTGCCAGCAGTCCCTATCCGCTAGCGGGACCCCACCCCTACGAGCAGTACTTC. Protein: CASSPYPLAGPHPYEQYF.

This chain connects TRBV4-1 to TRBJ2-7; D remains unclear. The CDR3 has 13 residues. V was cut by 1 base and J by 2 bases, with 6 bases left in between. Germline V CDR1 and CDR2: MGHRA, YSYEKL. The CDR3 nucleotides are TGCGCCAGCAGCCAAGGGCTCGCCTACGAGCAGTACTTC. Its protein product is CASSQGLAYEQYF.

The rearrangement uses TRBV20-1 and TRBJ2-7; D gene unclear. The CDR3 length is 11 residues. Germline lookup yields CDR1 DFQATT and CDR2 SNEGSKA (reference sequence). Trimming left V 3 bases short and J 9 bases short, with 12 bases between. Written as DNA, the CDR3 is TGCAGTGCTAGCATCAGCGCTGGGCAGTACTTC. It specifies CSASISAGQYF.

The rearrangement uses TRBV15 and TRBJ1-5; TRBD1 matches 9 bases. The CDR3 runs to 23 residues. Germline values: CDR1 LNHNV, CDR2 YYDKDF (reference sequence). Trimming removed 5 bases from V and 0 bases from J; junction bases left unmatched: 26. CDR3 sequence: CATSDIILVPRDREGRSNQPQHF. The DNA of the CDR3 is TGTGCCACCAGCGACATAATACTAGTCCCCCGGGACAGGGAGGGACGTAGCAATCAGCCCCAGCATTTT.

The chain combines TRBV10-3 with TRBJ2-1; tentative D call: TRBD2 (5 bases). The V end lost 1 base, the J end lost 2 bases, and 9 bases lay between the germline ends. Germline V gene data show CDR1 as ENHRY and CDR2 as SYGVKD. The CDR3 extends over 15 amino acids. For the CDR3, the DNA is TGTGCCATCAGTGAGTTTAGCGCTGCCTACAATGAGCAGTTCTTC. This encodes CAISEFSAAYNEQFF.

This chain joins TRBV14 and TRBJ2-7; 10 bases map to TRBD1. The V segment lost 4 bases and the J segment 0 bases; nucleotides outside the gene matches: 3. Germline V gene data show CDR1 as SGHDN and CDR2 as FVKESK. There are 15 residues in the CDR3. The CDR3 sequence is CASSPGQGFSYEQYF. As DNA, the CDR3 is TGTGCCAGCAGCCCGGGACAGGGGTTCTCCTACGAGCAGTACTTC.

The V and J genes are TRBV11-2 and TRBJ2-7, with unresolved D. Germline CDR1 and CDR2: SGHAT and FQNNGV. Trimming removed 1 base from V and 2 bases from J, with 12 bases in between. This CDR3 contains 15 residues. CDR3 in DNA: TGTGCCAGCAGCTTAGTGGGCTACCTCACCTACGAGCAGTACTTC. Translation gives CASSLVGYLTYEQYF.